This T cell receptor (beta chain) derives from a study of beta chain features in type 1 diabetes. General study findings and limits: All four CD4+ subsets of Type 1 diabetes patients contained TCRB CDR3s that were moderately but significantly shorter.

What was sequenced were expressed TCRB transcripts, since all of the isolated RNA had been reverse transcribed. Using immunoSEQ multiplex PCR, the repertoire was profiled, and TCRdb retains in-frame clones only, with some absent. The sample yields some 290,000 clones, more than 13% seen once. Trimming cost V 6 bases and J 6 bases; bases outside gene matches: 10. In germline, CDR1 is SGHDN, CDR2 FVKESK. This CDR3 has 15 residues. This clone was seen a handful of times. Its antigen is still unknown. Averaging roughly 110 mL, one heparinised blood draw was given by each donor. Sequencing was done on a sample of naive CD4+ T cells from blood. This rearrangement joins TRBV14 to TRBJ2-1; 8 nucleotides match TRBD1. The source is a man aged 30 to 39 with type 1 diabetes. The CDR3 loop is CASSYEMGQANEQFF. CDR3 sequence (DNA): TGTGCCAGCAGTTATGAAATGGGACAGGCCAATGAGCAGTTCTTC.